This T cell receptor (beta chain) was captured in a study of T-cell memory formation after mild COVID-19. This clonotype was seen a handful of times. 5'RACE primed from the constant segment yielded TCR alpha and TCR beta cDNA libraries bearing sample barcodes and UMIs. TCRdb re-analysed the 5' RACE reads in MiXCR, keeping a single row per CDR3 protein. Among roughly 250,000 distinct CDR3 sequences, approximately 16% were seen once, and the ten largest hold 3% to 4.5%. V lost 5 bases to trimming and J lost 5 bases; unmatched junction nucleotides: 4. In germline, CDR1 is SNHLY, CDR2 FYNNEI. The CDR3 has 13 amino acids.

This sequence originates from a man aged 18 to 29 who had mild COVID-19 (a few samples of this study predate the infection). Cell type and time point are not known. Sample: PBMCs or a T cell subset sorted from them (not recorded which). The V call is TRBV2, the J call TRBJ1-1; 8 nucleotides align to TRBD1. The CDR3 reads CASSPTGATEAFF. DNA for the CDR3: TGTGCCAGCAGTCCGACAGGGGCTACTGAAGCTTTCTTT.